What follows are 17 T cell receptor beta chains derived from one specimen sequenced in a study of graft-versus-host responses after intestinal transplantation. These receptors are not linked to any known antigen. TCRdb keeps only in-frame clones here, not all; method: immunoSEQ multiplex PCR. The sample holds tens of thousands of clones; 91% are singletons and the top ten take 0.5%. The sequenced sample was unstimulated CD8+ T cells sorted from spleen or lymph node cells, obtained before intestinal transplant. Every receptor here comes from a human donor who received an intestinal transplant.

This sequence joins TRBV27 and TRBJ2-1; TRBD1 matches at 8 bases. This CDR3 region has 15 residues. Trimming at V came to 5 bases and at J to 6 bases, leaving 9 bases not matched to a gene. Looked up from germline, CDR1 is MNHEY and CDR2 is SMNVEV (reference sequence). The CDR3, as DNA: TGTGCCAGCAGTCCCCTACCGACAGGGGCCAATGAGCAGTTCTTC. Translation gives CASSPLPTGANEQFF.

The chain joins TRBV4-1 to TRBJ1-6, with D possibly TRBD1 on 6 matching bases. Between the trimmed V and J ends, which lost 3 bases and 5 bases, there was a span of 14 bases. The CDR3 is 16 residues long. From germline, CDR1 is MGHRA and CDR2 YSYEKL. In nucleotides, the CDR3 is TGCGCCAGCAGCCAGAGGGGGGGTACGGATAATTCACCCCTCCACTTT. Protein product: CASSQRGGTDNSPLHF.

The V gene is TRBV4-2, the J gene TRBJ2-7; 9 bases map to TRBD2. The CDR3 consists of 15 residues. Trimming cost V 2 bases and J 3 bases; bases outside gene matches: 5. From germline, CDR1 is LGHNA and CDR2 YNFKEQ. The CDR3 is CASSQPREGVYEQYF. The DNA of the CDR3 is TGTGCCAGCAGCCAACCGCGGGAGGGCGTCTACGAGCAGTACTTC.

The rearrangement links TRBV28 to TRBJ2-7; the D is unclear. This CDR3 is built from 10 residues. V shed 9 bases and J shed 5 bases, with 8 bases lying between them. Looked up from germline, CDR1 is MDHEN and CDR2 is SYDVKM. The CDR3 region is CARLADEQYF. In DNA, the CDR3 is TGTGCCAGACTCGCTGACGAGCAGTACTTC.

This chain connects TRBV5-6 to TRBJ1-3; 7 bases are a match to TRBD1. CDR3 size: 14 residues. V lost 0 bases to trimming and J lost 6 bases; unmatched junction nucleotides: 3. Germline V gene lookup returns CDR1 SGHDT and CDR2 YYEEEE. Here the CDR3 reads CASSLDRGLNTIYF. The CDR3 coding sequence is TGTGCCAGCAGCTTGGACAGGGGCTTAAACACCATATATTTT. The complete variable domain, with remaining parts taken from reference TRBV5-6 and TRBJ1-3, reads DAGVTQSPTHLIKTRGQQVTLRCSPKSGHDTVSWYQQALGQGPQFIFQYYEEEERQRGNFPDRFSGHQFPNYSSELNVNALLLGDSALYLCASSLDRGLNTIYFGEGSWLTVV.

This chain links TRBV21-1 with TRBJ2-4; the D call of TRBD1 is as the table states it, not checked on the DNA. TRBV21-1 is given as a pseudogene. This CDR3 has 16 residues. CDR3 sequence: CASTEPATCSAYIQYF. The DNA for the CDR3 is TGTGCCAGCACCGAACCTGCGACATGTTCGGCGTACATTCAGTACTTC.

The count of this clone is one. This sequence joins TRBV28 and TRBJ1-2; D is possibly TRBD1 (5 bases). The CDR3 totals 15 residues. CDR1 is MDHEN and CDR2 is SYDVKM in the germline V gene. Trimming pared 2 bases from V and 5 bases from J, leaving 15 bases between. The CDR3 DNA sequence: TGTGCCAGCAGTTTAGGGCCAGGGCGTGGATATGGCTACACCTTC. Translated: CASSLGPGRGYGYTF.

The rearrangement links TRBV27 to TRBJ2-1; TRBD2 might be the D (5 bases). This CDR3 has 13 residues. Germline loops: CDR1 MNHEY, CDR2 SMNVEV (reference sequence). V lost 3 bases to trimming and J lost 6 bases, with 9 bases between them. The CDR3 bases are TGTGCCAGCAGTTTGGGGAGCCGCAATGAGCAGTTCTTC. Translated: CASSLGSRNEQFF.

This chain links TRBV7-9 with TRBJ2-3; TRBD2 is a possible D gene (6 bases). Trimming took 1 base from V and 5 from J, leaving 7 bases between them. This CDR3 has 13 residues. Per the germline V gene, CDR1 is SEHNR and CDR2 is FQNEAQ (reference sequence). This CDR3 reads CASSLDGRDTQYF. The CDR3 DNA sequence: TGTGCCAGCAGCTTAGACGGGAGAGATACGCAGTATTTT.

The V gene is TRBV30, the J gene TRBJ1-1, with 7 bases identical to TRBD1. The CDR3 has 13 amino acids. V shed 5 bases, J shed 0 bases, and the junction held 3 bases outside the gene matches. The germline CDR1 and CDR2 sequences are GTSNPN and SVGIG (reference sequence). CDR3 DNA sequence: TGTGCCTGGGGGGACAGTTTGAACACTGAAGCTTTCTTT. Translation gives CAWGDSLNTEAFF.

The CDR3 nucleotides read TGTGCCAGCAGTTTGGGACTTCGTTCATTGAACACTGAAGCTTTCTTT. Protein sequence: CASSLGLRSLNTEAFF. V is TRBV28 and J is TRBJ1-1, with D possibly being TRBD1 (5 bases). Germline V gene data show CDR1 as MDHEN and CDR2 as SYDVKM. The V gene lost 3 bases and the J gene lost 0 bases, with 14 bases spanning the gap. This CDR3 has 16 residues.

The rearrangement uses TRBV2 and TRBJ1-1, with 9 bases fitting TRBD1. This CDR3 is 16 amino acids long. Trimming removed 5 bases from V and 4 bases from J; junction bases left unmatched: 11. Per the germline V gene, CDR1 is SNHLY and CDR2 is FYNNEI. CDR3 residues: CASSMSQGARGTEAFF. CDR3 DNA: TGTGCCAGCAGTATGTCACAGGGGGCGCGGGGCACTGAAGCTTTCTTT. The full variable domain, with the rest looked up from reference TRBV2 and TRBJ1-1, is EPEVTQTPSHQVTQMGQEVILRCVPISNHLYFYWYRQILGQKVEFLVSFYNNEISEKSEIFDDQFSVERPDGSNFTLKIRSTKLEDSAMYFCASSMSQGARGTEAFFGQGTRLTVV.

V gene TRBV19 combines with J gene TRBJ1-2, with D hard to call. The germline V gene encodes CDR1 LNHDA and CDR2 SQIVND (reference sequence). The CDR3 is 13 residues long. Between the trimmed V and J ends, which lost 5 bases and 4 bases, there was a span of 11 bases. The CDR3 DNA follows: TGTGCCAGTAGTGAAGCTCCCGGCTATGGCTACACCTTC. Translated, it gives CASSEAPGYGYTF.

This chain links TRBV25-1 with TRBJ2-7; 7 nucleotides line up with TRBD2. CDR1 and CDR2 from the germline V gene are MGHDK and SYGVNS. The CDR3 runs to 13 residues. CDR3 bases: TGTGCGTCTAGCCGGGGGGACGGGTACGAGCAGTACTTC. Translating it yields CASSRGDGYEQYF.

This rearrangement joins TRBV5-4 to TRBJ2-7, with TRBD2 identical over 13 bases. Germline V gene sequence: CDR1 SGHNT, CDR2 YYREEE (reference sequence). J lost 5 bases, V lost 4 bases, and 6 bases had no gene match. The CDR3 length is 15 residues. The CDR3: CASSLGTSGIDEQYF. The CDR3 DNA reads as TGTGCCAGCAGCCTCGGGACTAGCGGGATTGACGAGCAGTACTTC.

This chain uses TRBV29-1 with TRBJ1-1; TRBD1 matches 9 bases. Trimming at V came to 6 bases and at J to 4 bases, leaving 12 bases not matched to a gene. This CDR3 contains 15 residues. Germline V CDR1 and CDR2: SQVTM, ANQGSEA. The CDR3 region is CSVRYLTGGGTEAFF. CDR3 nucleotide sequence: TGCAGCGTACGGTACCTGACAGGGGGGGGCACTGAAGCTTTCTTT.

The J gene is TRBJ1-1, the V gene TRBV6-5, with D uncertain. This CDR3 is 13 amino acids long. With 5 bases removed from V and 4 bases from J, the gap between germline ends came to 11 bases. From germline, CDR1 is MNHEY and CDR2 SVGAGI. The CDR3, as DNA: TGTGCCAGCAGTACGCGGGGTGGCACTGAAGCTTTCTTT. Its protein product is CASSTRGGTEAFF.